The 21 T cell receptor beta chains given below trace back to one sample, sequenced in a study of metastatic and nonmetastatic thyroid tumors. From the PCR reads, TCRdb re-called clones with MiXCR. The table shows about 19,000 clones, with roughly 25% occurring only once. Thyroid surgery had not been preceded by any treatment in any patient. Source material: blood. Receptor source: a male donor with papillary thyroid cancer or a benign thyroid nodule (not recorded which). Some clones in this sample may be carry-over from other donors' samples.

This clone occurred many times. This could be a read error, since a much larger clone is one nucleotide away. Other DNA sequences within the sample encode an identical CDR3. The chain carries TRBV28 and TRBJ1-2; 7 bases are shared with TRBD1. The V segment lost 8 bases and the J segment 5 bases; nucleotides outside the gene matches: 5. CDR1 and CDR2 from the germline V gene are MDHEN and SYDVKM. The CDR3 runs 12 residues. CDR3 coding DNA: TGTGCCAGCGCTGGGACAGCTTATGGCTACACCTTC. It translates to CASAGTAYGYTF.

J is TRBJ1-5 and V is TRBV6-5; D not certain. V was shortened by 2 bases and J by 3 bases, with 5 bases between the two germline ends. Per germline, CDR1 MNHEY and CDR2 SVGAGI. CDR3 size: 13 residues. The CDR3 DNA reads as TGTGCCAGCAGTTACGGGTCCAATCAGCCCCAGCATTTT. Encoded protein: CASSYGSNQPQHF.

The chain carries TRBV7-3 and TRBJ1-2; D not resolved. The CDR3 spans 13 residues. V lost 6 bases and J 2 bases, leaving 10 bases between the germline ends. Germline CDR1 SGHTA, CDR2 FQGTGA. DNA of the CDR3: TGTGCCAGCAGTCCGACGGGAAACTATGGCTACACCTTC. Protein sequence: CASSPTGNYGYTF.

In its sample, this clone is medium-sized. The genes are TRBV27 and TRBJ1-6; D is unresolved. Germline-derived CDR1 and CDR2 are MNHEY and SMNVEV (reference sequence). Trimming shortened V by 3 bases and J by 6 bases, and 3 bases separated the two germline ends. The CDR3 is 12 amino acids. CDR3 in amino acids: CASSFSNSPLHF. CDR3 sequence (DNA): TGTGCCAGCAGTTTCTCTAATTCACCCCTCCACTTT.

Of note for this clone: A read error may be the cause here, since a much bigger clone is one base away. The chain employs TRBV9 and TRBJ1-1; D is ambiguous. Looked up from germline, CDR1 is SGDLS and CDR2 is YYNGEE. V dropped 8 bases and J dropped 2 bases, with 10 bases sitting between them. The CDR3 loop spans 12 amino acids. In DNA, the CDR3 is TGTGCCAGTCAGTGTCCTAACACTGAAGCTTTCTTT. It yields the protein CASQCPNTEAFF.

The rearrangement uses TRBV6-5 and TRBJ2-7; D is perhaps TRBD1 or TRBD2 (5 bases each). Trimming removed 4 bases from V and 4 bases from J, with 14 bases in between. Germline V lookup: CDR1 MNHEY, CDR2 SVGAGI. This CDR3 has 14 residues. CDR3 amino acids: CASSSGTGTYEQYF. The CDR3 bases are TGTGCCAGCAGTTCCGGGACGGGGACGTACGAGCAGTACTTC.

The chain has TRBV5-5 and TRBJ2-2; possibly TRBD1 for D (7 bases). This CDR3 spans 16 amino acids. CDR1 is SGHKS, CDR2 YYEKEE, per germline (reference sequence). Trimming removed 5 bases at V and 5 bases at J, with 19 bases between. The DNA for the CDR3 is TGTGCCAGCAGTCCTCAGGGGGGAATTGGTACCGGGGAGCTGTTTTTT. Its protein product is CASSPQGGIGTGELFF.

This clone was recorded many times. The chain couples TRBV18 to TRBJ1-2; the match to TRBD1 covers 7 bases. With 0 bases clipped from V and 10 bases from J, the junction kept 5 bases outside the gene matches. Germline V gene sequence: CDR1 KGHSH, CDR2 LQKENI. This CDR3 contains 13 residues. CDR3: CASSPPDRASYTF. In DNA form, the CDR3 reads TGTGCCAGCTCACCACCAGACAGGGCATCCTACACCTTC.

The chain uses TRBV19 and TRBJ2-2; D might be TRBD1 (5 bases). V dropped 2 bases and J dropped 6 bases, with 7 bases sitting between them. The CDR3 sequence is 13 residues long. CDR1 and CDR2 (germline): LNHDA, SQIVND (reference sequence). The CDR3 DNA reads as TGTGCCAGTAGTATAAGCAGGGCCGGGGAGCTGTTTTTT. Its protein is CASSISRAGELFF.

This clone has a handful of counts. The CDR3 bases are TGTGCCAGCAGCCCGGACAGAACGAGAGGCTACACCTTC. Encoded protein: CASSPDRTRGYTF. This chain uses TRBV12-3 or TRBV12-4 with TRBJ1-2; possible D gene TRBD1, 6 bases. This CDR3 spans 13 amino acids. Trimming pared 6 bases from V and 8 bases from J, leaving 16 bases between.

This rearrangement joins TRBV5-6 to TRBJ2-1; maybe TRBD2 (6 bases). From germline, CDR1 is SGHDT and CDR2 YYEEEE. Trimming removed 3 bases at V and 3 bases at J, with 16 bases between. This CDR3 has 16 residues. In DNA, the CDR3 is TGTGCCAGCAGCTACGGGACTGACCTACTCTACAATGAGCAGTTCTTC. This codes for CASSYGTDLLYNEQFF.

The table lists this clone with a few counts. The rearrangement links TRBV19 to TRBJ2-7, with 10 bases fitting TRBD2. The ends lost 6 bases at V and 3 bases at J; junction bases unmatched: 5. Per the germline V gene, CDR1 is LNHDA and CDR2 is SQIVND (reference sequence). The CDR3 is 14 amino acids. The CDR3 region is CASRRTSGDYEQYF. CDR3 nucleotides: TGTGCCAGTAGAAGGACTAGCGGCGACTACGAGCAGTACTTC.

This clone was seen a handful of times. The chain recombines TRBV7-9 with TRBJ1-1, with TRBD1 identical over 7 bases. V trimming: 5 bases; J trimming: 7 bases; junction bases outside the gene matches: 1. CDR1 is SEHNR, CDR2 FQNEAQ, per germline (reference sequence). The CDR3 extends over 11 amino acids. In DNA, the CDR3 is TGTGCCAGCAGCCGGGACAGTGAAGCTTTCTTT. Encoded protein: CASSRDSEAFF.

A few counts support this clone. Other DNA sequences in the same sample also yield this CDR3. The chain is built from TRBV19 and TRBJ1-1; TRBD1 might be the D (5 bases). Trimming took 4 bases from V and 4 from J, leaving 16 bases between them. Germline V gene data show CDR1 as LNHDA and CDR2 as SQIVND (reference sequence). The CDR3 has 15 residues. This CDR3 reads CASSTPKRGGTEAFF. Here the CDR3 DNA reads TGTGCCAGTAGTACACCCAAGAGGGGTGGCACTGAAGCTTTCTTT.

The V and J genes are TRBV4-1 and TRBJ2-7, with D possibly matching TRBD2 (5 bases). The CDR3 contains 14 residues. V was clipped by 4 bases and J by 4 bases, with 14 bases between them. Germline loops: CDR1 MGHRA, CDR2 YSYEKL. The CDR3 loop reads CASSLEVRGYEQYF. The CDR3, as DNA: TGCGCCAGCAGCCTAGAGGTCCGGGGTTACGAGCAGTACTTC.

This clone turned up a few times. Germline and junction disagree at one end, which may indicate a read error. The chain has TRBV6-2 or TRBV6-3 and TRBJ2-6; no definite D call. Germline CDR1 MNHEY, CDR2 SVGEGT. This CDR3 spans 14 amino acids. CDR3 region: CASSYSSGSNVLTF. CDR3 nucleotide sequence: TGTGCCAGCAGTTACAGCTCTGGGTCCAACGTCCTGACTTTC.

The chain couples TRBV6-2 or TRBV6-3 to TRBJ2-7, with a weak D call TRBD1 (6 bases). Germline V lookup: CDR1 MNHEY, CDR2 SVGEGT. V was shortened by 0 bases and J by 0 bases, with 12 bases between the two germline ends. The CDR3 is 16 amino acids. The CDR3 sequence is CASSYSIGTLSYEQYF. The CDR3 DNA reads as TGTGCCAGCAGTTACTCGATCGGGACACTCTCCTACGAGCAGTACTTC.

The rearrangement joins TRBV20-1 to TRBJ2-7; either TRBD1 or TRBD2 may fit D (5 bases each). The CDR3 sequence is 13 residues long. CDR1 is DFQATT, CDR2 SNEGSKA, per germline (reference sequence). Trimming shortened V by 5 bases and J by 1 base, and 12 bases separated the two germline ends. CDR3 nucleotides: TGCAGTGCTCCTACGGGGCTATCCTACGAGCAGTACTTC. Its translation is CSAPTGLSYEQYF.

This clone is judged medium-sized. This chain uses TRBV6-1 with TRBJ1-1; D possibly corresponds to TRBD1 (6 bases). CDR1 is MNHNS, CDR2 SASEGT, per germline. The CDR3 is made up of 14 amino acids. V lost 6 bases and J 4 bases, leaving 15 bases between the germline ends. The CDR3 DNA follows: TGTGCCAGCAGGCTTCGGGGAGGGGGCACTGAAGCTTTCTTT. Translation gives CASRLRGGGTEAFF.

This clone was seen more than once but under ten times. The chain recombines TRBV7-9 with TRBJ1-2; tentative D call: TRBD1 (5 bases). CDR1 and CDR2 from the germline V gene are SEHNR and FQNEAQ (reference sequence). This CDR3 is built from 11 residues. V lost 10 bases and J 4 bases, leaving 10 bases between the germline ends. The CDR3 sequence is CATMDIYGYTF. CDR3 nucleotides: TGTGCCACTATGGACATCTATGGCTACACCTTC.

This clone is termed medium-sized. The chain has TRBV6-1 and TRBJ2-7; possible D gene TRBD2, 6 bases. The ends were cut back, 2 bases at V and 2 bases at J, with 10 bases in the middle. The CDR3 extends over 14 amino acids. CDR1 is MNHNS and CDR2 is SASEGT in the germline V gene. CDR3 DNA: TGTGCCAGCAGTGAAACCGGGGGAGCCTACGAGCAGTACTTC. It encodes CASSETGGAYEQYF.